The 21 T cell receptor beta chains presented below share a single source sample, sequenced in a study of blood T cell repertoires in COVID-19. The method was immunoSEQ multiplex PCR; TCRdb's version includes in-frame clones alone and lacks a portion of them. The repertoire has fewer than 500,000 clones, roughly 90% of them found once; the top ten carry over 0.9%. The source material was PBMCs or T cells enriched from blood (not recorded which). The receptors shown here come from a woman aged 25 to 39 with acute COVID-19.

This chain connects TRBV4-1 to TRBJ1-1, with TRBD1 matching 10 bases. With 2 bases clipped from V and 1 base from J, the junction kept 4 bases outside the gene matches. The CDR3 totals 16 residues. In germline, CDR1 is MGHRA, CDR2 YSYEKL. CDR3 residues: CASSQPTGGENTEAFF. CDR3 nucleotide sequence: TGCGCCAGCAGCCAACCGACAGGGGGCGAGAACACTGAAGCTTTCTTT.

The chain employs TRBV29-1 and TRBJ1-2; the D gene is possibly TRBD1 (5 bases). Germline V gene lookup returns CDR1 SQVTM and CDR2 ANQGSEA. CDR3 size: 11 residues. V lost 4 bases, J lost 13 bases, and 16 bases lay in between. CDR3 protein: CSVADSRGGTF. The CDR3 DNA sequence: TGCAGCGTTGCGGATAGTAGGGGAGGCACCTTC.

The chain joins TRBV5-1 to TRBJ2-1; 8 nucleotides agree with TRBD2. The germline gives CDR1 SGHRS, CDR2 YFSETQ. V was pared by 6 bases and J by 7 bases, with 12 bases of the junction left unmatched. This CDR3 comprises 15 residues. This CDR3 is CASTPDGGGRNEQFF. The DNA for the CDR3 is TGCGCCAGCACCCCCGACGGGGGGGGACGGAATGAGCAGTTCTTC.

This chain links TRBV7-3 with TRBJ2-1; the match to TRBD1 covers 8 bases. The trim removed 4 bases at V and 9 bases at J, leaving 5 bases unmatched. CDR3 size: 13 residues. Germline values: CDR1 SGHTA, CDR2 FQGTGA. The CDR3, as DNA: TGTGCCAGCAGCTCTGACAGGGGTGGTGAGCAGTTCTTC. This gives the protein CASSSDRGGEQFF.

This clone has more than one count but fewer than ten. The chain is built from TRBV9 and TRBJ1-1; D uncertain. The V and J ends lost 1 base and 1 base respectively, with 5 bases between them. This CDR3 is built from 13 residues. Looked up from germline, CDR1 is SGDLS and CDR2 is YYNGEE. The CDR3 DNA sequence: TGTGCCAGCAGCGTACACGGGAACACTGAAGCTTTCTTT. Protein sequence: CASSVHGNTEAFF.

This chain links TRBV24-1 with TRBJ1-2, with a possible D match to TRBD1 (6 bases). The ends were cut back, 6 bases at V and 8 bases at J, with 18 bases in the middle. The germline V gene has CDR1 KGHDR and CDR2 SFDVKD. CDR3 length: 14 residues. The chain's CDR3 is CATSYDKQGNGYTF. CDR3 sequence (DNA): TGTGCCACCAGTTACGACAAACAGGGTAACGGCTACACCTTC.

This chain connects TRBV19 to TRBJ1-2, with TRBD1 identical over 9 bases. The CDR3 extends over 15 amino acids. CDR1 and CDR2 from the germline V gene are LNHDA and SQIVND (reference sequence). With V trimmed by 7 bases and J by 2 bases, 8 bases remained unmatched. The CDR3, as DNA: TGTGCCAGTATTTCGACAGGGGGAGGCAACTATGGCTACACCTTC. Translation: CASISTGGGNYGYTF.

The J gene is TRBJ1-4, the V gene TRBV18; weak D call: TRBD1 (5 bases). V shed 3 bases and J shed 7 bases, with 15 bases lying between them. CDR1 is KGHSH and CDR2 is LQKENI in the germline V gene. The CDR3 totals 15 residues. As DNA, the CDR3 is TGTGCCAGCTCACCCGGCGGGGGTTTAGGTGAAAAACTGTTTTTT. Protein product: CASSPGGGLGEKLFF.

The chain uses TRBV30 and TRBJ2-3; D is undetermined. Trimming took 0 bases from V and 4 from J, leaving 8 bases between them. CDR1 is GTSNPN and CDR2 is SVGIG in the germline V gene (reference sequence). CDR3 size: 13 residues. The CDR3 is CAWSVPGPDTQYF. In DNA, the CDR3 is TGTGCCTGGAGTGTTCCAGGTCCAGATACGCAGTATTTT.

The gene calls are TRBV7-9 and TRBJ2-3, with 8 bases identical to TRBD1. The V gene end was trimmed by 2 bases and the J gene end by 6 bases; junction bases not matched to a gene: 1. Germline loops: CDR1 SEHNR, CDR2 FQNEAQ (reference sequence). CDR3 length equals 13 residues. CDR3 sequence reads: CASSLRQGDTQYF. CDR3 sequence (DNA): TGTGCCAGCAGCTTACGACAGGGGGATACGCAGTATTTT.

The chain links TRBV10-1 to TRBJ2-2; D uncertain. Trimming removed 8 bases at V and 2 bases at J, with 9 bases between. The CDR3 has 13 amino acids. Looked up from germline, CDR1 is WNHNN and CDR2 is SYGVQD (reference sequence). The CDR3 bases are TGCGCCAGCTCGACTCACAACACCGGGGAGCTGTTTTTT. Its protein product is CASSTHNTGELFF.

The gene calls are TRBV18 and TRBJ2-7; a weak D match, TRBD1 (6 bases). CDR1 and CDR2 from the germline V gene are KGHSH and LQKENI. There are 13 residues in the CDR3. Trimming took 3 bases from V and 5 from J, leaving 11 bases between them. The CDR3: CASSPTGTHEQYF. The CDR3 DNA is TGTGCCAGCTCACCCACAGGGACCCACGAGCAGTACTTC.

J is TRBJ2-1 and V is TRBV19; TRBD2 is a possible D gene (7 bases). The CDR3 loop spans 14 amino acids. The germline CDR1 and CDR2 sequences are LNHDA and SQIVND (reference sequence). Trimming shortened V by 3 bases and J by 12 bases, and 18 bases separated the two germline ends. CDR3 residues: CASSMPGGPLRQFF. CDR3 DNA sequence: TGTGCCAGTAGTATGCCCGGGGGGCCCCTAAGGCAGTTCTTC.

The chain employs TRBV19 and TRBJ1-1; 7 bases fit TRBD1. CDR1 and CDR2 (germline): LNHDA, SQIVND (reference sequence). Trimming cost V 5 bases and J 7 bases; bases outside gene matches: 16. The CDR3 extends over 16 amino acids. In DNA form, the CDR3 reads TGTGCCAGTAGTTCGGGACAGTCATTTTGGGGTCGTGAAGCTTTCTTT. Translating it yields CASSSGQSFWGREAFF.

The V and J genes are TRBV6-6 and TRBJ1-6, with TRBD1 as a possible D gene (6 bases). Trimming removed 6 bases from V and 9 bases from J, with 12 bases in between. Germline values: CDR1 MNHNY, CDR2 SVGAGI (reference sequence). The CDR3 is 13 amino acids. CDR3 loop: CASSPSGVSPLHF. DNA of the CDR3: TGTGCCAGCAGCCCCTCAGGGGTTTCACCCCTCCACTTT.

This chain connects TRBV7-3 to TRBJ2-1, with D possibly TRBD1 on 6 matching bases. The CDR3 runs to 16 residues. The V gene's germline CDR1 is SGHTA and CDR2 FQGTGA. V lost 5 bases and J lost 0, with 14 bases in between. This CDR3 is CASSRNRDLSYNEQFF. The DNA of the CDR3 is TGTGCCAGCAGCCGGAACAGGGACCTCTCCTACAATGAGCAGTTCTTC.

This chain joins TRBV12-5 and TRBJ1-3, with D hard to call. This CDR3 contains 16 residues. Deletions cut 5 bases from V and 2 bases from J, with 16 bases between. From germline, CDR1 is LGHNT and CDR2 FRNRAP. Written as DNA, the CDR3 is TGTGCTAGTGGTCCGGACGGACTCCCACCTGGAAACACCATATATTTT. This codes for CASGPDGLPPGNTIYF.

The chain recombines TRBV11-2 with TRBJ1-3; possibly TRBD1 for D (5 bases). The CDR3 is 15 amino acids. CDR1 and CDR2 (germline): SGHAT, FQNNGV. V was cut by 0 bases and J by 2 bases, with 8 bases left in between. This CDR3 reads CASSLDRVPGNTIYF. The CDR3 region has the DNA TGTGCCAGCAGCTTAGACAGGGTCCCTGGAAACACCATATATTTT.

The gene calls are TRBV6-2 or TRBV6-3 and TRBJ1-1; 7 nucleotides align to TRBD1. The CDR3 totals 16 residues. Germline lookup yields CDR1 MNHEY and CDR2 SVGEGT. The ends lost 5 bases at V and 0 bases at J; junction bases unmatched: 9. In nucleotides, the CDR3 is TGTGCCAGCAGTCGACCGTTCGACAGGGTGAACACTGAAGCTTTCTTT. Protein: CASSRPFDRVNTEAFF.

The CDR3 sequence is CASSTPGQGGNSPLHF. For the CDR3, the DNA is TGTGCCAGTAGTACCCCAGGACAGGGTGGTAACTCACCCCTCCACTTT. The chain recombines TRBV19 with TRBJ1-6; 8 bases are shared with TRBD1. CDR3 size: 16 residues. Germline V CDR1 and CDR2: LNHDA, SQIVND (reference sequence). Unmatched junction bases numbered 12, after V lost 4 bases and J lost 10 bases.

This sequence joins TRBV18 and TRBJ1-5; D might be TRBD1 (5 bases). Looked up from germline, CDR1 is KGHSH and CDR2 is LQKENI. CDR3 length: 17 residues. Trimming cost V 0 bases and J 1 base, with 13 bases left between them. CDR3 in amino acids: CASSPPSLRGSNQPQHF. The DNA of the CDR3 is TGTGCCAGCTCACCACCCAGCCTAAGGGGAAGCAATCAGCCCCAGCATTTT. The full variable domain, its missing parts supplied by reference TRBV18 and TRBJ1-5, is NAGVMQNPRHLVRRRGQEARLRCSPMKGHSHVYWYRQLPEEGLKFMVYLQKENIIDESGMPKERFSAEFPKEGPSILRIQQVVRGDSAAYFCASSPPSLRGSNQPQHFGDGTRLSIL.